A single T cell receptor (beta chain) is shown here with its context. The antigen remains unidentified. PCR amplification relied on 60 Vbeta primers (plus 13 Jbeta primers). Some clones are missing from TCRdb's copy, which holds only in-frame ones; the method was immunoSEQ multiplex PCR. The data show roughly 150,000 clones, over 75% seen once. This sample stems from a study of cytomegalovirus exposure and HLA in healthy donors. Whole-study context: Of all 400 or so donors who were genotyped, about 84% belonged to the Caucasian-associated ancestry cluster.

The donors were healthy bone marrow donors. Study-wide points: The study designated about 160 TCR beta chains cytomegalovirus-associated. Donors belonging to an Asian-associated ancestry cluster reportedly showed fewer N-insertions in productive TCRs than the approximately 670-donor mean, according to what a later analysis found.

The sample consisted of PBMCs. This clonotype was sampled from a woman under 40 in good health and CMV-seronegative.

The CDR3 protein is CASSFSPGGYEQYF. In DNA, the CDR3 is TGTGCCAGTAGTTTTTCGCCAGGGGGCTACGAGCAGTACTTC. V usage is TRBV19 and J usage is TRBJ2-7; 7 bases fit TRBD1. Per the germline V gene, CDR1 is LNHDA and CDR2 is SQIVND (reference sequence). The CDR3 is 14 amino acids. Unmatched junction bases numbered 7, after V lost 5 bases and J lost 3 bases.